Listed below are T cell receptor beta chains from one sample, sequenced in a study of vaccination effects on CD4 cells after COVID-19. These TCRs' antigens remain unknown. Produced via immunoSEQ multiplex PCR; TCRdb's table is partial and in-frame only. This table holds 70,000 to 75,000 clones, roughly three quarters found once. The input for sequencing was CD4+ T cells from PBMCs cultured with HCoV-OC43 spike peptides, taken before COVID-19 vaccination. The receptors stem from a human donor who received a COVID-19 vaccine. The conserved cysteine and the conserved F or W are not part of the CDR3 here. Each record gives: V gene, J gene, D gene, CDR3 protein. A D gene is named only where the DNA matches it firmly.

TRBV25-1	TRBJ2-3	-	ASSEPLAGRTQY
TRBV7-2	TRBJ2-2	TRBD2	ASSLDLAGGYTGELF
TRBV10-3	TRBJ2-5	-	AISDHTRGETQY
TRBV7-3	TRBJ2-3	-	ASSLVSSTDTQY
TRBV24-1	TRBJ2-6	-	ATSDYPGANVLT
TRBV24-1	TRBJ2-3	-	ATSAPLLGGRDTQY
TRBV18	TRBJ1-5	-	ASSPPVSNSNQPQH
TRBV5-4	TRBJ1-2	-	ASSLELAIYGYT
TRBV10-3	TRBJ1-1	TRBD1	AISRGQGAQTATEAF
TRBV4-1	TRBJ2-3	TRBD1	ASSQIGQGATDTQY
TRBV7-8	TRBJ1-3	-	ASSLGWGNTIY
TRBV18	TRBJ1-1	TRBD1	ASSPGTGGVNTEAF
TRBV3-1/TRBV3-2	TRBJ1-4	-	ASSQASGLTNEKLF
TRBV18	TRBJ1-6	TRBD1	ASSPSTGANSPLH
TRBV6-5	TRBJ1-5	-	ASSYRSNQPQH
TRBV30	TRBJ1-5	-	AWSVYKAGEDQPQH
TRBV5-5	TRBJ1-6	-	ASSLRGPTYNSPLH
TRBV5-8	TRBJ1-5	-	ASTRGRRVSNQPQH
TRBV7-2	TRBJ1-2	-	ASSLAATGTRGYT
TRBV19	TRBJ1-1	TRBD1	ASRFDRGATEAF
TRBV4-1	TRBJ1-5	-	ASSQDFWAGRNQPQH
TRBV24-1	TRBJ1-1	TRBD1	ATSETGDMNTEAF
TRBV6-2/TRBV6-3	TRBJ1-5	TRBD1	ASSYSSGGGQPQH
TRBV5-6	TRBJ1-2	-	ASSLSNVYGYT
TRBV15	TRBJ1-2	-	ATSRELGVDYGYT
TRBV5-1	TRBJ2-3	-	ASTSRARRSTDTQY
TRBV7-8	TRBJ1-3	TRBD1	ASSWGRQGGDTIY
TRBV6-5	TRBJ1-4	-	ASSSDTRFEKLF
TRBV10-3	TRBJ1-1	TRBD1	AITGDSWNTEAF